This T cell receptor beta chain was captured in a study of T cell clonality in common variable immunodeficiency. General study findings and limits: Common variable immunodeficiency TCR beta sequences reportedly had fewer deletions and N-nucleotide insertions. TCRbeta clonality was increased in CVID versus healthy controls.

To note about this clone: What it binds is unknown. The CDR3 end lies 3 residues beyond the end of the read and is filled in from the germline J gene.

V was shortened by 3 bases and J by 7 bases, with 9 bases between the two germline ends. The CDR3 extends over 12 amino acids. The germline V gene encodes CDR1 SGHTA and CDR2 FQGNSA. Using immunoSEQ multiplex PCR, the repertoire was profiled, and TCRdb retains in-frame clones only, with some absent. The sample is made up of roughly 7,300 clones, none counted only once. The chain has TRBV7-2 and TRBJ2-5, with D uncertain. The material sequenced was peripheral blood mononuclear cells. This TCR was recovered from a human donor with common variable immunodeficiency. The DNA read from the CDR3 is TGTGCCAGCAGCTTGGCCCCCCCGACC. Translation: CASSLAPPT. In full, the CDR3 reads CASSLAPPTQYF.